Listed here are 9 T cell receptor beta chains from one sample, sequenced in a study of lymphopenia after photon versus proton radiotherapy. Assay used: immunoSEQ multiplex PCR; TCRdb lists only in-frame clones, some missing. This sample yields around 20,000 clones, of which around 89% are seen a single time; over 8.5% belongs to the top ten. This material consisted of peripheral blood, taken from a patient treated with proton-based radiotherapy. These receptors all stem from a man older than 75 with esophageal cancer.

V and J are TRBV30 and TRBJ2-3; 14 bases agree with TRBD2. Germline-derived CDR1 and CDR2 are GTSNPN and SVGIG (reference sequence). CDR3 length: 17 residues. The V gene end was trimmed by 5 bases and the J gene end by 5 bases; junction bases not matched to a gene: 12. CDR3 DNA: TGTGCCTGGGCGGCCGGACTAGCGGGGGGCCATGGAGATACGCAGTATTTT. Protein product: CAWAAGLAGGHGDTQYF.

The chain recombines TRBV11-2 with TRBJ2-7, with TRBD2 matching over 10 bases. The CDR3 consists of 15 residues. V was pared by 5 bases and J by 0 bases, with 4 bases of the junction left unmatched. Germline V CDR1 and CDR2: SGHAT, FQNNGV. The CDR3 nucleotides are TGTGCCAGCAGCATTAGCGGGGGGATCTCCTACGAGCAGTACTTC. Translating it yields CASSISGGISYEQYF.

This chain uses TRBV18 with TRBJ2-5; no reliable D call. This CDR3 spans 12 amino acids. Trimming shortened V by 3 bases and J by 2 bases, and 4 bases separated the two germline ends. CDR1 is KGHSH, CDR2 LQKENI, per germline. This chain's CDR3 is CASSPQQETQYF. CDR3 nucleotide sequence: TGTGCCAGCTCACCTCAGCAAGAGACCCAGTACTTC.

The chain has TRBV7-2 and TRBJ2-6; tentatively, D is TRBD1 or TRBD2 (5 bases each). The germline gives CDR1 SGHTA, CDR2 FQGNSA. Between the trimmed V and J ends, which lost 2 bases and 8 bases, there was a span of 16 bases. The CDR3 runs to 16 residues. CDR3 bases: TGTGCCAGCAGCTTAAGTGGGACCTACGGTTCCAACGTCCTGACTTTC. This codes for CASSLSGTYGSNVLTF.

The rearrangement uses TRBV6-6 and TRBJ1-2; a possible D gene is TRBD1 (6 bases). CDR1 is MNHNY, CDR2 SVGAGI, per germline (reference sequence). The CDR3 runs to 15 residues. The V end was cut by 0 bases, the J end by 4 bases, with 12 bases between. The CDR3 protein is CASSYSVQGGYGYTF. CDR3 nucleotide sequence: TGTGCCAGCAGTTACTCGGTACAGGGCGGCTATGGCTACACCTTC.

CDR3 sequence reads: CASSKTSAGEQYF. The CDR3 nucleotides are TGTGCCAGCAGCAAGACTAGCGCGGGGGAGCAGTACTTC. The chain carries TRBV11-2 and TRBJ2-7; 8 bases map to TRBD2. The CDR3 runs to 13 residues. Germline CDR1 reads SGHAT; CDR2 reads FQNNGV. The V and J ends lost 5 bases and 7 bases, in that order; junction bases with no gene match: 7.

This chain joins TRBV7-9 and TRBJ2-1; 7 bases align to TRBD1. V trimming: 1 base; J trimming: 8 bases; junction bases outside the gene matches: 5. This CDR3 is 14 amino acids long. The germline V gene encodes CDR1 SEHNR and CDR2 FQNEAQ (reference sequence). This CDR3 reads CASSLGDSFHEQFF. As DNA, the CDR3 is TGTGCCAGCAGCTTAGGGGACAGCTTTCATGAGCAGTTCTTC.

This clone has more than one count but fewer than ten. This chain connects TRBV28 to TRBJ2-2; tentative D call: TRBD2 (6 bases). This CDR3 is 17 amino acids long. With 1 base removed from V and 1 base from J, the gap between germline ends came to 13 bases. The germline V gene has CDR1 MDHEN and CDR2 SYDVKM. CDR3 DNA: TGTGCCAGCAGTTTATTCCGTAGCGGTAAGAACACCGGGGAGCTGTTTTTT. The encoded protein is CASSLFRSGKNTGELFF.

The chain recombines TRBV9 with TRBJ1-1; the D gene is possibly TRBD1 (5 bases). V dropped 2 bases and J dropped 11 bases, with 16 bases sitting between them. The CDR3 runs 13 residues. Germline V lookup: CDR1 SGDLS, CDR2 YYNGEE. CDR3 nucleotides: TGTGCCAGCAGCGTTCAGGGTTTGGATGGGGCTTTCTTT. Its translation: CASSVQGLDGAFF.